The 2 T cell receptor beta chains listed next were all sequenced from one sample in a study of T-cell reconstitution after alpha-beta-depleted transplantation in children. The TCRbeta library incorporated unique molecular identifiers. Using its own MiXCR run on the PCR reads, TCRdb lists one record per CDR3 protein. This table has nearly 350,000 distinct CDR3 sequences, around 15% appearing once. The material was PBMCs, mostly from graft donor cells, obtained 360 days after TCRalphabeta/CD19-depleted stem cell transplant. The receptor source for this set is a male patient aged 2-9 years who had a stem cell transplant for acute lymphoblastic leukemia, so the T cells may come from the graft donor.

The chain recombines TRBV6-5 with TRBJ2-2; possibly TRBD1 for D (6 bases). The CDR3 is 15 residues long. CDR1 is MNHEY, CDR2 SVGAGI, per germline. The V gene lost 0 bases and the J gene lost 4 bases, with 9 bases spanning the gap. The CDR3 region is CASSYSGTSTGELFF. CDR3 nucleotides: TGTGCCAGCAGTTACTCGGGGACAAGCACCGGGGAGCTGTTTTTT.

This clonotype was seen repeatedly, ten times or more. This sequence joins TRBV7-8 and TRBJ1-5, with a tentative D call TRBD1 (5 bases). This CDR3 has 19 residues. Per the germline V gene, CDR1 is SGHVS and CDR2 is FQNEAQ. Between the trimmed V and J ends, which lost 5 bases and 0 bases, there was a span of 23 bases. CDR3 residues: CASSRGTGKFDYSNQPQHF. Written as DNA, the CDR3 is TGTGCCAGCAGCAGAGGTACAGGAAAATTCGATTATAGCAATCAGCCCCAGCATTTT.